This TCR beta chain was captured by sequencing in a study of CD8 T cells in Susac syndrome. Random hexamers were used to reverse transcribe an amount of roughly 0.45 to 1 ug RNA. TCRdb passed the immunoSEQ multiplex PCR reads through MiXCR, listing each CDR3 protein once. Here the sample spans just over 150,000 distinct CDR3 sequences, around 95% being singletons. Sequencing of TCR beta was carried out in blood CD8+ and CD4+ T cells. The sequencing input was CD8+ T cells from PBMCs. This TCR came from a human donor with multiple sclerosis.

CDR3 coding DNA: TGTGCCAGCAGCCAACAGCGGGGGCCTGGGAATGAGCAGTTCTTC. Protein sequence: CASSQQRGPGNEQFF. The chain combines TRBV14 with TRBJ2-1; the match to TRBD2 covers 8 bases. The CDR3 has 15 residues. The germline CDR1 and CDR2 sequences are SGHDN and FVKESK. The trim removed 2 bases at V and 7 bases at J, leaving 7 bases unmatched.